The entry that follows covers one T cell receptor beta chain sequence. The source of the sample is a study of blood T cell repertoires in COVID-19. The wider study: Sites across the United States, Italy and Spain contributed samples from acute and convalescent COVID-19.

V lost 3 bases and J lost 4, with 13 bases in between. Germline assignment: CDR1 LNHDA and CDR2 SQIVND (reference sequence). CDR3 length equals 15 residues. Only in-frame clones appear in the TCRdb table, and some are missing; sequencing was by immunoSEQ multiplex PCR. The table includes 150,000 to 200,000 clones, roughly 88% detected once. Sequencing was done on a sample of PBMCs or T cells enriched from blood (not recorded which). This TCR was sampled from a woman younger than 45 who had recovered from COVID-19. This chain links TRBV19 with TRBJ2-1; tentatively, D is TRBD2 (5 bases). CDR3 bases: TGTGCCAGTAGTATTGGTGGGAGCGGATACAATGAGCAGTTCTTC. The encoded protein is CASSIGGSGYNEQFF.